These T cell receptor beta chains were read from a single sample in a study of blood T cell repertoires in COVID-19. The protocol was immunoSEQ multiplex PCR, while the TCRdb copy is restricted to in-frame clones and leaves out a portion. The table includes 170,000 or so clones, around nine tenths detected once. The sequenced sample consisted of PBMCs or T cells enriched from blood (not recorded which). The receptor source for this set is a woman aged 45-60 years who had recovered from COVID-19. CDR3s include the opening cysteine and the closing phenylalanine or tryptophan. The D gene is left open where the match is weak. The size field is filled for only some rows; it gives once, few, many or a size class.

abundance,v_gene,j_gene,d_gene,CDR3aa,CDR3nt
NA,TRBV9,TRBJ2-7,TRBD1,CASSVTAGTGSHEQYF,TGTGCCAGCAGCGTGACCGCCGGGACAGGGTCCCACGAGCAGTACTTC
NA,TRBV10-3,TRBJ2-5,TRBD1,CAIRQGGETQYF,TGTGCCATCAGACAGGGGGGAGAGACCCAGTACTTC
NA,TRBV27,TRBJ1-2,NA,CASTYRTGSGGYTF,TGTGCCAGCACGTATCGTACGGGGTCTGGTGGCTACACCTTC
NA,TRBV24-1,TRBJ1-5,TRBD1,CATSDPEQGNQPQHF,TGTGCCACCAGTGACCCCGAACAGGGGAATCAGCCCCAGCATTTT
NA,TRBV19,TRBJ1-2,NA,CASSPRTDGYTF,TGTGCCAGTAGTCCTCGGACAGATGGCTACACCTTC
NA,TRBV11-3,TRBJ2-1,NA,CASSDQGNYNEQFF,TGTGCCAGCAGTGATCAGGGGAACTACAATGAGCAGTTCTTC
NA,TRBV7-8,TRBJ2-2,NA,CASSLAARVTGELFF,TGTGCCAGCAGCTTAGCCGCCAGGGTTACCGGGGAGCTGTTTTTT
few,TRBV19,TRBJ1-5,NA,CASSTTPGGNQPQHF,TGTGCCAGTAGTACGACCCCCGGGGGCAATCAGCCCCAGCATTTT
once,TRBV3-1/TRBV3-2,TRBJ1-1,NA,CASSRGGATEAFF,TGTGCCAGCAGCCGCGGGGGGGCCACTGAAGCTTTCTTT
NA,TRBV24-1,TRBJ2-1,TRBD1,CATSERGQGAKNEQFF,TGTGCCACCAGTGAACGGGGACAGGGGGCGAAGAATGAGCAGTTCTTC
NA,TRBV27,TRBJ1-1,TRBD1,CASSSTGVAEAFF,TGTGCCAGCAGTTCTACAGGGGTGGCTGAAGCTTTCTTT
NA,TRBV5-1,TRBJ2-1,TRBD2,CASSLGASGGHNEQFF,TGCGCCAGCAGCTTGGGTGCTAGCGGGGGTCACAATGAGCAGTTCTTC
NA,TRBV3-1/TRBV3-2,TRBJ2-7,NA,CASSQGPGANYEQYF,TGTGCCAGCAGCCAAGGGCCAGGGGCCAACTACGAGCAGTACTTC
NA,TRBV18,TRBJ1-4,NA,CASSPLRNEKLFF,TGTGCCAGCTCACCACTGAGGAACGAGAAACTGTTTTTT
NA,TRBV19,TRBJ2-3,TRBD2,CASSKGLAVTDTQYF,TGTGCCAGTAGTAAAGGACTAGCGGTCACAGATACGCAGTATTTT
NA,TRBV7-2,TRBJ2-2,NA,CASSLEISGELFF,TGTGCCAGCAGCTTAGAGATTAGCGGGGAGCTGTTTTTT
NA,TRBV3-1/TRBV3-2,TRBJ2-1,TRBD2,CASSPGLALNYNEQFF,TGTGCCAGCAGCCCGGGACTAGCCCTAAACTACAATGAGCAGTTCTTC
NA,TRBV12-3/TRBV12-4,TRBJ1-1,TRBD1,CASTLRDSEAFF,TGTGCCAGCACCCTAAGGGACAGTGAAGCTTTCTTT
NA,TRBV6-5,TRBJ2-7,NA,CASSRDTVPIEQYF,TGTGCCAGCAGTCGGGACACGGTCCCCATTGAGCAGTACTTC
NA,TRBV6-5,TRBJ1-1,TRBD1,CASSPSGTGGTEAFF,TGTGCCAGCAGCCCGTCCGGGACAGGGGGCACTGAAGCTTTCTTT
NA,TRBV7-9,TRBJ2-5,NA,CASSLARDGETQYF,TGTGCCAGCAGCTTAGCCAGGGATGGCGAGACCCAGTACTTC
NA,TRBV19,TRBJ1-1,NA,CASSIQGRTEAFF,TGTGCCAGTAGTATTCAGGGGCGCACTGAAGCTTTCTTT
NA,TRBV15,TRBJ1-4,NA,CATSRDLVGAREKLFF,TGTGCCACCAGCAGAGATCTGGTGGGGGCGCGTGAAAAACTGTTTTTT
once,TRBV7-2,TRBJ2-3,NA,CASSLPTTGSDTQYF,TGTGCCAGCAGCCTCCCAACGACGGGATCAGATACGCAGTATTTT
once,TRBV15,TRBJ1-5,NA,CATSRGHEGSNQPQHF,TGTGCCACCAGCAGGGGACATGAGGGGAGCAATCAGCCCCAGCATTTT
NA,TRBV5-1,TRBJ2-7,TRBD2,CASRFSGGSSYEQYF,TGCGCCAGCAGATTTAGCGGGGGGTCTTCCTACGAGCAGTACTTC
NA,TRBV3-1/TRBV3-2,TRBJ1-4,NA,CASSFGSSGEKLFF,TGTGCCAGCAGCTTCGGTTCCTCAGGTGAAAAACTGTTTTTT
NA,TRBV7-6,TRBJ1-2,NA,CASSLGGDYGYTF,TGTGCCAGCAGCTTGGGCGGGGACTATGGCTACACCTTC
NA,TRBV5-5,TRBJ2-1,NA,CASSSLERGASYNEQFF,TGTGCCAGCAGCTCCCTCGAACGGGGGGCCTCCTACAATGAGCAGTTCTTC
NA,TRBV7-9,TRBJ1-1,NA,CASSSAGGLGTEAFF,TGTGCCAGCAGCTCAGCCGGGGGGCTTGGCACTGAAGCTTTCTTT
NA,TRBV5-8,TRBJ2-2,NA,CASSLWATNTGELFF,TGTGCCAGCAGCTTATGGGCTACGAACACCGGGGAGCTGTTTTTT
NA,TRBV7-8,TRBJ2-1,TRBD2,CASSRQRGSSYNEQFF,TGTGCCAGCAGTCGTCAGCGGGGGAGCTCCTACAATGAGCAGTTCTTC
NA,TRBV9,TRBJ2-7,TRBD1,CASSAKSGTGAEQYF,TGTGCCAGCAGCGCCAAGTCTGGGACAGGGGCCGAGCAGTACTTC
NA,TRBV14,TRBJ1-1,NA,CASSHQQTMNTEAFF,TGTGCCAGCAGCCATCAACAGACTATGAACACTGAAGCTTTCTTT
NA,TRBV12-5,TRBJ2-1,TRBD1,CASGLGTPGGINEQFF,TGTGCTAGTGGTTTGGGCACTCCAGGGGGCATTAATGAGCAGTTCTTC
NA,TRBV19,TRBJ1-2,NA,CASSIGTGYGYTF,TGTGCCAGTAGTATAGGTACAGGATACGGCTACACCTTC
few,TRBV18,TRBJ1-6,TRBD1,CASSPGQGMRPNSPLHF,TGTGCCAGCTCCCCGGGACAGGGAATGCGACCGAACTCACCCCTCCACTTT
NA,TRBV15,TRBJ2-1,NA,CATSREVRGVDEQFF,TGTGCCACCAGCAGAGAGGTCAGGGGCGTCGATGAGCAGTTCTTC
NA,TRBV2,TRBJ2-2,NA,CASTGSANTGELFF,TGTGCCAGCACGGGTAGCGCCAACACCGGGGAGCTGTTTTTT
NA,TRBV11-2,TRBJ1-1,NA,CASSLVGAVNTEAFF,TGTGCCAGCAGCTTAGTGGGGGCGGTGAACACTGAAGCTTTCTTT
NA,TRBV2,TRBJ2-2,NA,CASSVWQINTGELFF,TGTGCCAGCAGTGTTTGGCAGATCAACACCGGGGAGCTGTTTTTT
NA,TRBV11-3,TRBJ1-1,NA,CASSRTVNTEAFF,TGTGCCAGCAGCCGGACAGTGAACACTGAAGCTTTCTTT
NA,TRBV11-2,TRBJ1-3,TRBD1,CASSLDETGASGNTIYF,TGTGCCAGCAGCTTAGATGAGACAGGGGCGTCTGGAAACACCATATATTTT
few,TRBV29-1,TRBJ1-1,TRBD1,CSGGGANTEAFF,TGCAGCGGAGGGGGCGCAAACACTGAAGCTTTCTTT
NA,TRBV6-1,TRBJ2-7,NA,CASSAVPQQGIPLEQYF,TGTGCCAGCAGTGCCGTCCCTCAACAGGGTATTCCCCTCGAGCAGTACTTC
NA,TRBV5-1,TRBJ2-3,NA,CASSLGSTTDTQYF,TGCGCCAGCAGCTTGGGATCTACCACAGATACGCAGTATTTT